The 26 T cell receptor beta chains in this list originate from one sample, sequenced in a study of CD8 T cells in ankylosing spondylitis. TCRdb re-derived calls from the 5' RACE reads in MiXCR, one entry per CDR3 protein. The sample includes fewer than 250,000 distinct CDR3 sequences, roughly 32% of them seen just once. Sequenced sample: blood, either unsorted or a sorted T cell fraction (not recorded which). The receptors stem from a male donor with ankylosing spondylitis or in good health (not recorded which).

In this sample, this clonotype turned up a few times. The genes are TRBV9 and TRBJ2-1, with D perhaps matching TRBD2 (6 bases). The germline V gene has CDR1 SGDLS and CDR2 YYNGEE. Trimming took 1 base from V and 0 from J, leaving 8 bases between them. CDR3 size: 15 residues. The CDR3 coding sequence is TGTGCCAGCAGCGTAACCGGGAGCTCCTACAATGAGCAGTTCTTC. This encodes CASSVTGSSYNEQFF.

The gene calls are TRBV20-1 and TRBJ2-1; 10 bases are a match to TRBD1. CDR1 and CDR2 (germline): DFQATT, SNEGSKA (reference sequence). The CDR3 runs to 16 residues. V was clipped by 2 bases and J by 7 bases; unmatched bases: 11. The CDR3 DNA reads TGCAGTGCTAGACCTAGACCGGGACAGGGGAAAAATGAGCAGTTCTTC. This translates into CSARPRPGQGKNEQFF.

The chain is built from TRBV7-2 and TRBJ2-2; D call uncertain. Trimming stripped 1 base from V and 6 bases from J, with 12 bases between. The CDR3 has 15 amino acids. Germline assignment: CDR1 SGHTA and CDR2 FQGNSA. This CDR3 reads CASSLVVAVAGELFF. CDR3 nucleotides: TGTGCCAGCAGCTTAGTTGTGGCCGTGGCCGGGGAGCTGTTTTTT.

V and J are TRBV12-3 or TRBV12-4 and TRBJ1-1, with a possible D match to TRBD1 (5 bases). The CDR3 totals 15 residues. With 6 bases removed from V and 4 bases from J, the gap between germline ends came to 18 bases. The CDR3 DNA reads as TGTGCCAGCAGACCATATGGGGGTGTTGGCACTGAAGCTTTCTTT. As protein: CASRPYGGVGTEAFF.

This clonotype showed up just a few times. This chain joins TRBV5-1 and TRBJ2-7, with 7 bases aligning to TRBD1. Germline loops: CDR1 SGHRS, CDR2 YFSETQ. The CDR3 extends over 16 amino acids. After removal of 4 bases from V and 1 base from J, the junction contained 11 bases not matched to a gene. CDR3 protein: CASSDQIGTVSYEQYF. For the CDR3, the DNA is TGCGCCAGCAGCGACCAAATAGGGACAGTTTCCTACGAGCAGTACTTC.

This clonotype was observed a single time. V usage is TRBV6-1 and J usage is TRBJ2-5, with 8 bases lining up with TRBD1. CDR3 length: 15 residues. V trimming: 8 bases; J trimming: 0 bases; junction bases outside the gene matches: 8. Germline lookup yields CDR1 MNHNS and CDR2 SASEGT. DNA of the CDR3: TGTGCCAGCCATCCCTCAGGGGGCCACCAAGAGACCCAGTACTTC. Translating gives CASHPSGGHQETQYF.

J is TRBJ2-1 and V is TRBV4-2; 11 bases align to TRBD1. The CDR3 runs to 17 residues. Unmatched junction bases numbered 6, after V lost 1 base and J lost 4 bases. Germline V gene sequence: CDR1 LGHNA, CDR2 YNFKEQ. The CDR3 coding sequence is TGTGCCAGCAGCCAAGGGGGACAGGGGGTTGGGTACAATGAGCAGTTCTTC. Translated: CASSQGGQGVGYNEQFF.

The J gene is TRBJ2-5, the V gene TRBV20-1; D not resolved. Germline V gene lookup returns CDR1 DFQATT and CDR2 SNEGSKA (reference sequence). The V end lost 3 bases, the J end lost 9 bases, and 20 bases lay between the germline ends. CDR3 length: 14 residues. CDR3: CSASRSQAHRAQYF. CDR3 nucleotide sequence: TGCAGTGCTAGTCGGTCTCAGGCCCATCGGGCCCAGTACTTC.

This chain links TRBV4-1 with TRBJ2-6, with D hard to call. V shed 1 base and J shed 4 bases, with 5 bases lying between them. CDR1 and CDR2 from the germline V gene are MGHRA and YSYEKL. The CDR3 length is 14 residues. The DNA for the CDR3 is TGCGCCAGCAGCCAAGGGCACGGGGCCAACGTCCTGACTTTC. Its protein product is CASSQGHGANVLTF.

This clonotype was observed a single time. J is TRBJ2-7 and V is TRBV20-1, with D maybe TRBD1 (7 bases). This CDR3 is 13 amino acids long. V was trimmed by 6 bases and J by 4 bases, leaving 16 bases between them. Germline values: CDR1 DFQATT, CDR2 SNEGSKA (reference sequence). The CDR3 DNA follows: TGCAGTGCCCTTGGACAGGCGGGGTACGAGCAGTACTTC. Residues: CSALGQAGYEQYF.

This sequence joins TRBV7-2 and TRBJ2-1; D is ambiguous. The CDR3 runs 15 residues. V was trimmed by 8 bases and J by 2 bases, leaving 16 bases between them. CDR1 is SGHTA and CDR2 is FQGNSA in the germline V gene. As DNA, the CDR3 is TGTGCCAGCCTTGTCATGGCCACACCCTACAATGAGCAGTTCTTC. The encoded protein is CASLVMATPYNEQFF.

V gene TRBV27 combines with J gene TRBJ2-1; D is possibly TRBD1 (6 bases). Germline CDR1 reads MNHEY; CDR2 reads SMNVEV (reference sequence). The CDR3 consists of 14 residues. Trimming took 4 bases from V and 6 from J, leaving 13 bases between them. The CDR3 bases are TGTGCCAGCAGTTGGGCAGGGGTCGGCAATGAGCAGTTCTTC. This codes for CASSWAGVGNEQFF.

This clonotype was seen more than once but under ten times. The V gene is TRBV20-1, the J gene TRBJ2-2; no clear D. The germline CDR1 and CDR2 sequences are DFQATT and SNEGSKA (reference sequence). Trimming shortened V by 0 bases and J by 4 bases, and 12 bases separated the two germline ends. The CDR3 runs 15 residues. CDR3 nucleotides: TGCAGTGCTAGAGAGATTGGGCTACCCACCGGGGAGCTGTTTTTT. Its translation: CSAREIGLPTGELFF.

A remark on this clonotype: The CDR3 carries no conserved terminal phenylalanine or tryptophan, so it likely arises from a read error. This chain connects TRBV12-3 or TRBV12-4 to TRBJ1-1; tentative D call: TRBD1 (6 bases). There are 14 residues in the CDR3. Trimming shortened V by 5 bases and J by 0 bases, and 10 bases separated the two germline ends. The CDR3 loop is CASSIDRMNTEAFL. The CDR3, as DNA: TGTGCCAGCAGTATCGACAGGATGAACACTGAAGCTTTCTTG.

The table lists this clonotype with a few counts. This chain joins TRBV20-1 and TRBJ2-3; weak D call: TRBD2 (7 bases). The CDR3 is 15 residues long. V lost 1 base and J lost 4, with 15 bases in between. CDR1 and CDR2 (germline): DFQATT, SNEGSKA (reference sequence). CDR3 sequence: CSARGSWGGPDTQYF. The CDR3 nucleotides are TGCAGTGCTAGAGGTAGTTGGGGGGGGCCAGATACGCAGTATTTT.

This clonotype was seen a handful of times. CDR3 DNA: TGTGCCAGCTCAGGTACAGGGGACGAGCAGTACTTC. Its protein is CASSGTGDEQYF. The chain employs TRBV18 and TRBJ2-7, with 7 bases lining up with TRBD1. With V trimmed by 5 bases and J by 5 bases, 3 bases remained unmatched. The CDR3 loop spans 12 amino acids. Germline V gene sequence: CDR1 KGHSH, CDR2 LQKENI.

This clonotype was counted a few times. The chain carries TRBV7-6 and TRBJ1-6; D is undetermined. Germline V gene data show CDR1 as SGHVS and CDR2 as FNYEAQ. Trimming removed 2 bases from V and 6 bases from J, with 11 bases in between. The CDR3 is made up of 15 amino acids. The CDR3 protein is CASSLQAGGNSPLHF. The CDR3 DNA reads TGTGCCAGCAGCTTACAGGCAGGCGGTAATTCACCCCTCCACTTT.

This chain uses TRBV20-1 with TRBJ2-2; 8 nucleotides line up with TRBD1. The length of the CDR3 is 11 residues. V was pared by 5 bases and J by 13 bases, with 6 bases of the junction left unmatched. Per the germline V gene, CDR1 is DFQATT and CDR2 is SNEGSKA (reference sequence). The DNA for the CDR3 is TGCAGTGCTGTACAGGGGGAGAGGCTGTTTTTT. Translating gives CSAVQGERLFF.

This clonotype was counted a few times. The chain couples TRBV12-3 or TRBV12-4 to TRBJ2-1; 12 positions agree with TRBD2. The CDR3 consists of 16 residues. V shed 4 bases and J 3 bases; nucleotides not matched to a gene: 4. CDR3 residues: CASSSTSGGHYNEQFF. The CDR3, as DNA: TGTGCCAGCAGTTCGACTAGCGGGGGTCACTACAATGAGCAGTTCTTC.

This clonotype has a handful of counts. The rearrangement joins TRBV5-1 to TRBJ2-5; 8 nucleotides match TRBD1. The ends lost 6 bases at V and 4 bases at J; junction bases unmatched: 8. Germline CDR1 and CDR2: SGHRS and YFSETQ. The CDR3 is made up of 14 amino acids. The CDR3 coding sequence is TGCGCCAGCAACTACCGGACAGGGAGAGAGACCCAGTACTTC. Translated, it gives CASNYRTGRETQYF.

Only a few counts were recorded for this clonotype. The V and J genes are TRBV6-1 and TRBJ1-5, with TRBD1 matching over 7 bases. The CDR3 is made up of 14 amino acids. J gave up 3 bases and V 5 bases, and 4 bases lay outside the gene matches. The V gene's germline CDR1 is MNHNS and CDR2 SASEGT. CDR3: CASSQTGDNQPQHF. DNA for the CDR3: TGTGCCAGCAGTCAAACAGGGGACAATCAGCCCCAGCATTTT.

The chain couples TRBV9 to TRBJ2-5; D might be TRBD1 or TRBD2, each matching 7 bases. Trimming shortened V by 2 bases and J by 5 bases, and 16 bases separated the two germline ends. This CDR3 comprises 15 residues. In germline, CDR1 is SGDLS, CDR2 YYNGEE. In nucleotides, the CDR3 is TGTGCCAGCAGCGTCCAGGGGGGGCGTGCTGAGACCCAGTACTTC. This gives the protein CASSVQGGRAETQYF.

This clonotype showed up many times. The CDR3 protein is CASEKGGSNTGELFF. In DNA form, the CDR3 reads TGCGCCAGCGAGAAGGGCGGATCGAACACCGGGGAGCTGTTTTTT. The rearrangement links TRBV5-1 to TRBJ2-2; the D is unclear. CDR1 is SGHRS, CDR2 YFSETQ, per germline. Trimming removed 7 bases from V and 0 bases from J, with 13 bases in between. The CDR3 runs 15 residues.

This clonotype was counted between two and nine times. V is TRBV29-1 and J is TRBJ2-7; D is undetermined. In germline, CDR1 is SQVTM, CDR2 ANQGSEA. This CDR3 has 13 residues. Trimming left V 7 bases short and J 0 bases short, with 13 bases between. The CDR3 reads CSAKGRNSYEQYF. The CDR3 bases are TGCAGCGCCAAAGGACGGAACTCCTACGAGCAGTACTTC.

The chain couples TRBV20-1 to TRBJ2-3; no reliable D call. Germline CDR1 and CDR2: DFQATT and SNEGSKA (reference sequence). The V end was cut by 4 bases, the J end by 2 bases, with 10 bases between. The CDR3 contains 13 residues. This chain's CDR3 is CSAIRRHTDTQYF. CDR3 coding DNA: TGCAGTGCTATCCGGCGGCACACAGATACGCAGTATTTT.

V and J are TRBV28 and TRBJ2-2; 7 bases map to TRBD1. V was pared by 6 bases and J by 5 bases, with 6 bases of the junction left unmatched. CDR1 MDHEN and CDR2 SYDVKM come from the germline V gene. The CDR3 sequence is 14 residues long. CDR3 sequence: CASRLNRGTGELFF. The DNA of the CDR3 is TGTGCCAGCAGACTCAACAGGGGTACCGGGGAGCTGTTTTTT.